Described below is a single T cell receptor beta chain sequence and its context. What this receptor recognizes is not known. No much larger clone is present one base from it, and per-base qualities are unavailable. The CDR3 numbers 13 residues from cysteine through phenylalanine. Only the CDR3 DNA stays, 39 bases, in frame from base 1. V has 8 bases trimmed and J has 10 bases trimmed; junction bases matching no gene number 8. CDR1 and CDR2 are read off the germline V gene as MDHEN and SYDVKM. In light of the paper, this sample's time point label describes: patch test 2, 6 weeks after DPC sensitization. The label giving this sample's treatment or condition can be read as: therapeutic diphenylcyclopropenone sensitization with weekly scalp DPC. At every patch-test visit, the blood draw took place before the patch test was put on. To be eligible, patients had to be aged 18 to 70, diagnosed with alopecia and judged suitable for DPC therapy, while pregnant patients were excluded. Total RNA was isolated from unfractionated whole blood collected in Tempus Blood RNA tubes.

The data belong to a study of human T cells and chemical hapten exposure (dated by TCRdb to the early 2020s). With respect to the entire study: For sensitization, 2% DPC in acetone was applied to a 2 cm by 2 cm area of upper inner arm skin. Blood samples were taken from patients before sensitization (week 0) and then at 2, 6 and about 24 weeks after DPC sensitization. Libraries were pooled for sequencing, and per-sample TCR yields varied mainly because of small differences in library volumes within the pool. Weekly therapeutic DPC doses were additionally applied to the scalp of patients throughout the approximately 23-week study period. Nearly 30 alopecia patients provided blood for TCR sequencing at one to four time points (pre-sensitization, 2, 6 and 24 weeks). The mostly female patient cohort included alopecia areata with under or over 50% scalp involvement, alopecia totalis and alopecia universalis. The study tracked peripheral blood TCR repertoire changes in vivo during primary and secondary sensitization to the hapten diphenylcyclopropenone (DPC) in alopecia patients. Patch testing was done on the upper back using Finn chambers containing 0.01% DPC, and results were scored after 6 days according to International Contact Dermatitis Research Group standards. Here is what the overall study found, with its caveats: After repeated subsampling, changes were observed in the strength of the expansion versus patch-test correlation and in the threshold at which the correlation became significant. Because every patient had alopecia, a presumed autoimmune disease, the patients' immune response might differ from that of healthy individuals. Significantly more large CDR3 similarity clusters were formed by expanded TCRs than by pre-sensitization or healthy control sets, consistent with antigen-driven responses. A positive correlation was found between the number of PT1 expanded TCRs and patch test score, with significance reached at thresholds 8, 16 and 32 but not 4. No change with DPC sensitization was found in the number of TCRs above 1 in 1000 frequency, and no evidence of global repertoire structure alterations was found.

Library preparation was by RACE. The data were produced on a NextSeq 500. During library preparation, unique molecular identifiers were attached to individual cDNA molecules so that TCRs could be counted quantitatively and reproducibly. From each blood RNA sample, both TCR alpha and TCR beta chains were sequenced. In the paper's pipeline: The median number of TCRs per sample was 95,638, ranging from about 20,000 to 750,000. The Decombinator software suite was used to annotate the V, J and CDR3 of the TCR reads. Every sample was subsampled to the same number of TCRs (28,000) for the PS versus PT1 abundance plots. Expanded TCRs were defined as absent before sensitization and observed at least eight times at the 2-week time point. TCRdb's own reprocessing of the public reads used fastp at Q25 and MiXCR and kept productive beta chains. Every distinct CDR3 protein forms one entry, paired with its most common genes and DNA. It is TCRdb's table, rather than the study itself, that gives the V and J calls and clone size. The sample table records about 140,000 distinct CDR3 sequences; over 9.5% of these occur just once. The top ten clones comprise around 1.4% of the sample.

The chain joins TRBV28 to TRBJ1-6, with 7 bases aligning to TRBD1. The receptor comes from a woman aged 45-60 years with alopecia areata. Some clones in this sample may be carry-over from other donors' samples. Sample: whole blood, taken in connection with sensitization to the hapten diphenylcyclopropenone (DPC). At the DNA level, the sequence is TGTGCCAGCGGGGACAGAGTGGGATCACCCCTCCACTTT. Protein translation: CASGDRVGSPLHF.